This TCR beta chain emerged from a study of blood T cell repertoires in COVID-19. Background on the study: The analysed material was cDNA or gDNA that came from T cells, B-cell-depleted T cells, or PBMCs.

Per the original methods: From reference gene primer amplification, estimates of nucleated cell counts were derived. Clones were read by immunoSEQ multiplex PCR, and TCRdb kept only the in-frame ones, dropping some. V, J and clone size reflect that table, while D and trimming were determined from the DNA. The profile shows about 41,000 clones, approximately 90% of them singletons. Per the germline V gene, CDR1 is ENHRY and CDR2 is SYGVKD. Trimming took off 7 bases at V and 0 bases at J, with 9 bases between the two ends. This CDR3 region has 13 residues. Material: peripheral blood. This receptor was obtained from a man aged 60 to 75 with acute or convalescent COVID-19. The genes are TRBV10-3 and TRBJ1-1, with TRBD1 as a possible D gene (5 bases). The CDR3 DNA reads TGTGCCATCAAGCGGGGGGTGAACACTGAAGCTTTCTTT. It specifies CAIKRGVNTEAFF.